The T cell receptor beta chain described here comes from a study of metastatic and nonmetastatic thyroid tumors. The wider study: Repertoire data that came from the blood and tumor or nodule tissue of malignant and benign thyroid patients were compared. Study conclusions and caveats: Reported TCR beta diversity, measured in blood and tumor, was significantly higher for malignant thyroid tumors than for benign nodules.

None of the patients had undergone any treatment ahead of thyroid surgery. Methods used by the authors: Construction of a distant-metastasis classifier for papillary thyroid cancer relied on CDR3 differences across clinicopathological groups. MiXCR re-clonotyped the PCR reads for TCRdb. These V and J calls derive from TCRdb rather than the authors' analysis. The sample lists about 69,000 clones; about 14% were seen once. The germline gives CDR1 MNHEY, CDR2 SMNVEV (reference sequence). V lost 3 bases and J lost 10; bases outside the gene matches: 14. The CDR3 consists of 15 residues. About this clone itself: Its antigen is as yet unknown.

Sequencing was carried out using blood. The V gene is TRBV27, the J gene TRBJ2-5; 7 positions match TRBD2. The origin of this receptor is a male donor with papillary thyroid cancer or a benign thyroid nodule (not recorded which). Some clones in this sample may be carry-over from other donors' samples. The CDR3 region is CASSLGVAGTFNQYF. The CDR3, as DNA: TGTGCCAGCAGTTTGGGGGTAGCGGGTACGTTTAACCAGTACTTC.